The sequence of this TCR beta chain was determined in a study of blood T cell repertoires in COVID-19. Background on the study: Acute-phase and convalescent COVID-19 samples originated in the United States, Italy and Spain. PBMCs, B-cell-depleted T cells, or T cells provided the cDNA or gDNA that made up the material.

Original data processing: Amplifying reference gene primers gave estimates of nucleated cell counts. Only in-frame clones appear in the TCRdb table, and some are missing; sequencing was by immunoSEQ multiplex PCR. V, J and clone size were drawn from that table, and D and trimming were deduced from the DNA. The data hold about 34,000 clones, with 75% to 80% observed a single time. V gave up 6 bases and J gave up 0 bases; unmatched junction bases: 1. The CDR3 has 14 residues. Germline V CDR1 and CDR2: MNHEY, SVGAGI. Input material: peripheral blood. The gene calls are TRBV6-5 and TRBJ2-2, with 7 bases identical to TRBD1. The sequence was collected from a human donor in a cohort sampled during active COVID-19. This CDR3 is CASRGQTNTGELFF. The CDR3 bases are TGTGCCAGCAGGGGACAGACGAACACCGGGGAGCTGTTTTTT.